One sample yielded the 16 T cell receptor beta chains listed below, sequenced in a study of T cells after yellow fever vaccination. TCRdb passed the 5' RACE reads through MiXCR, listing each CDR3 protein once. The data contain 300,000 to 400,000 distinct CDR3 sequences, about 10% of them singletons. The starting material was CD4+ T cells sorted from PBMCs, obtained 45 days after the yellow fever booster vaccination. The receptors here all came from a man younger than 35 who received the YFV17D yellow fever vaccine.

This clonotype was counted only a few times. This rearrangement joins TRBV7-9 to TRBJ2-7, with 10 bases fitting TRBD1. CDR3 size: 15 residues. The germline CDR1 and CDR2 sequences are SEHNR and FQNEAQ (reference sequence). V dropped 5 bases and J dropped 3; count of bases not matched to a gene: 7. The CDR3 DNA reads as TGTGCCAGCAGCAGACCGGGACAGGGGTTCTACGAGCAGTACTTC. This sequence encodes CASSRPGQGFYEQYF.

This clonotype was counted only a few times. V and J are TRBV5-1 and TRBJ2-1, with 8 nucleotides matching TRBD1. The CDR3 runs 15 residues. CDR1 is SGHRS and CDR2 is YFSETQ in the germline V gene. The J segment lost 4 bases and the V segment lost 1 base, leaving 4 bases of the junction unmatched. The CDR3 is CASSLSQGAYNEQFF. CDR3 DNA: TGCGCCAGCAGCTTGAGTCAGGGGGCGTACAATGAGCAGTTCTTC.

This clonotype occurred a few times. This chain links TRBV4-3 with TRBJ1-6, with 8 bases that match TRBD1. This CDR3 has 15 amino acids. Germline CDR1 and CDR2: LGHNA and YSLEER. The V and J ends lost 1 base and 7 bases, in that order; junction bases with no gene match: 3. CDR3 loop: CASSQVDRENSPLHF. For the CDR3, the DNA is TGCGCCAGCAGCCAAGTGGACAGGGAGAATTCACCCCTCCACTTT.

The CDR3 sequence: CASSQVDRRDYNEQFF. The CDR3 coding sequence is TGTGCCAGCAGCCAAGTTGACAGGAGAGACTACAATGAGCAGTTCTTC. The rearrangement joins TRBV3-1 to TRBJ2-1, with D possibly TRBD1 on 6 matching bases. The V end lost 1 base, the J end lost 3 bases, and 13 bases lay between the germline ends. Germline CDR1 reads LGHDT; CDR2 reads YNNKEL (reference sequence). CDR3 length: 16 residues.

The chain recombines TRBV9 with TRBJ2-1, with 7 bases lining up with TRBD1. The CDR3 is 14 residues long. V was pared by 2 bases and J by 5 bases, with 4 bases of the junction left unmatched. From germline, CDR1 is SGDLS and CDR2 YYNGEE. The CDR3 DNA sequence: TGTGCCAGCAGCGTGACGGGACAGAACAATGAGCAGTTCTTC. The encoded protein is CASSVTGQNNEQFF.

This clonotype appeared many times. The chain employs TRBV4-3 and TRBJ1-2; D unclear. Germline V lookup: CDR1 LGHNA, CDR2 YSLEER. CDR3 length: 14 residues. With 4 bases removed from V and 2 bases from J, the gap between germline ends came to 11 bases. The CDR3, as DNA: TGCGCCAGCAGCCTTCCCTTGGGGAACTATGGCTACACCTTC. This gives the protein CASSLPLGNYGYTF.

This clonotype appeared a few times. CDR3 nucleotides: TGCGCCAGCAGCCCAGTCGGGACAGATAATGAAAAACTGTTTTTT. Protein product: CASSPVGTDNEKLFF. The genes are TRBV4-3 and TRBJ1-4; 7 bases line up with TRBD1. Germline V gene lookup returns CDR1 LGHNA and CDR2 YSLEER. V gave up 4 bases and J gave up 4 bases; unmatched junction bases: 6. The CDR3 totals 15 residues.

V is TRBV24-1 and J is TRBJ1-6; maybe TRBD1 (5 bases). Germline loops: CDR1 KGHDR, CDR2 SFDVKD. The CDR3 length is 15 residues. V lost 3 bases and J lost 6, with 11 bases in between. The CDR3 DNA reads as TGTGCCACCAGTGATCTGGGACGGCTTAATTCACCCCTCCACTTT. This sequence encodes CATSDLGRLNSPLHF.

This chain connects TRBV7-2 to TRBJ2-7; 7 nucleotides align to TRBD1. This CDR3 region has 13 residues. J lost 5 bases, V lost 3 bases, and 4 bases had no gene match. Per germline, CDR1 SGHTA and CDR2 FQGNSA. For the CDR3, the DNA is TGTGCCAGCAGCTTCAAGGGGGCGGACGAGCAGTACTTC. It is translated as CASSFKGADEQYF. Full variable domain (remainder filled in from reference TRBV7-2 and TRBJ2-7): GAGVSQSPSNKVTEKGKDVELRCDPISGHTALYWYRQSLGQGLEFLIYFQGNSAPDKSGLPSDRFSAERTGGSVSTLTIQRTQQEDSAVYLCASSFKGADEQYFGPGTRLTVT.

The chain joins TRBV5-1 to TRBJ2-7; D may be TRBD1 or TRBD2 (6 bases each). The V end was cut by 7 bases, the J end by 2 bases, with 13 bases between. Germline-derived CDR1 and CDR2 are SGHRS and YFSETQ. This CDR3 spans 13 amino acids. CDR3 amino acids: CASGIGGTYEQYF. DNA of the CDR3: TGCGCCAGCGGAATAGGGGGGACCTACGAGCAGTACTTC.

The gene calls are TRBV10-2 and TRBJ2-4, with D perhaps TRBD2 (6 bases). V was pared by 4 bases and J by 1 base, with 23 bases between. CDR3 length equals 19 residues. The germline CDR1 and CDR2 sequences are WSHSY and SAAADI. The CDR3 coding sequence is TGCGCCAGCAGTGGGATTAGGCACGCCGAACGGGAGGCCAAAAACATTCAGTACTTC. Translation: CASSGIRHAEREAKNIQYF.

V usage is TRBV4-3 and J usage is TRBJ1-4; 8 positions match TRBD1. Germline V gene data show CDR1 as LGHNA and CDR2 as YSLEER. V lost 1 base, J lost 4 bases, and 5 bases stayed unmatched. The length of the CDR3 is 16 residues. CDR3 protein: CASSQVKGQGNEKLFF. CDR3 nucleotide sequence: TGCGCCAGCAGCCAAGTTAAAGGACAGGGTAATGAAAAACTGTTTTTT.

This chain connects TRBV5-1 to TRBJ2-1; unclear D gene. V lost 1 base and J lost 1, with 15 bases in between. Per the germline V gene, CDR1 is SGHRS and CDR2 is YFSETQ. The length of the CDR3 is 17 residues. The CDR3 DNA sequence: TGCGCCAGCAGCTTGTTGGCTAACCCCAAGTCCTACAATGAGCAGTTCTTC. Amino acid sequence: CASSLLANPKSYNEQFF.

This clonotype was recorded many times. V and J are TRBV11-2 and TRBJ2-3; D is perhaps TRBD2 (5 bases). V shed 8 bases and J shed 6 bases, with 12 bases lying between them. Germline V gene data show CDR1 as SGHAT and CDR2 as FQNNGV. CDR3 size: 12 residues. The CDR3 region is CASCSGGDTQYF. In DNA, the CDR3 is TGTGCCAGCTGCTCCGGCGGGGATACGCAGTATTTT.

This clonotype turned up a few times. The chain couples TRBV5-1 to TRBJ2-7; D gene unclear. The ends were cut back, 0 bases at V and 3 bases at J, with 10 bases in the middle. Per germline, CDR1 SGHRS and CDR2 YFSETQ. The CDR3 has 14 amino acids. CDR3 residues: CASSLGTSIYEQYF. In DNA, the CDR3 is TGCGCCAGCAGCTTGGGGACGAGTATCTACGAGCAGTACTTC.

The chain links TRBV5-1 to TRBJ2-3; no clear D gene. The CDR3 is made up of 15 amino acids. The germline V gene encodes CDR1 SGHRS and CDR2 YFSETQ. Trimming left V 0 bases short and J 4 bases short, with 12 bases between. The CDR3 DNA reads TGCGCCAGCAGCTTGGCTGTTGGTTTGGCAGATACGCAGTATTTT. Its translation: CASSLAVGLADTQYF.